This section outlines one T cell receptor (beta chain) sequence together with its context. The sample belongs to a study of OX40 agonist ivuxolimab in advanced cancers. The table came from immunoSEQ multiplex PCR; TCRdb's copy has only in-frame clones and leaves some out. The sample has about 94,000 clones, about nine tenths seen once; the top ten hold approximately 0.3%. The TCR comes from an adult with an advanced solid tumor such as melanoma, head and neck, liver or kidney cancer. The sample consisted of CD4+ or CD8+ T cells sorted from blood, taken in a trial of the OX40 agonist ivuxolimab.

Here the CDR3 reads CASSLRGGGYGYTF. CDR3 bases: TGCGCCAGCAGCTTGAGAGGGGGCGGCTATGGCTACACCTTC. The chain recombines TRBV5-1 with TRBJ1-2; 7 nucleotides match TRBD1. V lost 1 base, J lost 4 bases, and 4 bases stayed unmatched. Germline V lookup: CDR1 SGHRS, CDR2 YFSETQ. This CDR3 has 14 residues.